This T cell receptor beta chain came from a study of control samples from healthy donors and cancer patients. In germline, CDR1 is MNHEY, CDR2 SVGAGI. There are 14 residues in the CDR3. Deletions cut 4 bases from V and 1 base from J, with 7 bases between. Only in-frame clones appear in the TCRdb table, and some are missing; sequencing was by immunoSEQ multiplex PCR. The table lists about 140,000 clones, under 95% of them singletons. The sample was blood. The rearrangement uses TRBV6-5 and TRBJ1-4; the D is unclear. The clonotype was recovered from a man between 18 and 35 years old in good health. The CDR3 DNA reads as TGTGCCAGCAGTTTACAACTAACTAATGAAAAACTGTTTTTT. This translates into CASSLQLTNEKLFF.